This T cell receptor beta chain is from a study of T cells after yellow fever vaccination. Study findings and constraints: Booster samples showed a return of most primary-vaccination clones (roughly 96% CD4, 85% to 90% CD8).

The CDR3 has 16 residues. On this clonotype: The antigen is not known. The junction does not match germline at one end; this may be a read error.

The study made its TCR cDNA through 5'RACE template switching. That step introduced a universal primer site along with UMIs. TCRdb recomputed calls from the 5' RACE reads with MiXCR, one row per CDR3 protein. Of about 340,000 distinct CDR3 sequences in the sample, almost 4% were seen once. The V and J genes are TRBV12-3 or TRBV12-4 and TRBJ2-3; D assignment may be TRBD1 or TRBD2 (6 bases each). The sequencing used PBMCs, collected 5 days after the yellow fever booster vaccination. The receptor was isolated from a man younger than 35 who received the YFV17D yellow fever vaccine. The CDR3 loop reads CASSLGGSWGAETQYF. CDR3 DNA: TGTGCCAGCAGTTTGGGGGGTAGCTGGGGGGCAGAGACGCAGTATTTT.